The T cell receptor beta chain under discussion was sequenced for a study of Graves' ophthalmopathy and Graves' hyperthyroidism. Turning to the study itself: Untreated patients at initial diagnosis provided peripheral blood.

Germline assignment: CDR1 MNHNS and CDR2 SASEGT. This CDR3 spans 12 amino acids. Trimming shortened V by 7 bases and J by 2 bases, and 9 bases separated the two germline ends. From RNA, the CDR3 regions of TCR beta chains were amplified and sequenced. First-round RT-PCR used HTBI primers; second-round multiplex PCR followed. One entry per CDR3 protein results from TCRdb running MiXCR on the multiplex PCR reads. The table shows under 350,000 distinct CDR3 sequences, with 15% to 20% occurring only once. This sequence joins TRBV6-1 and TRBJ2-7; D gene ambiguous. This clonotype originated in an adult man with Graves' ophthalmopathy. Sample: peripheral blood. Here the CDR3 DNA reads TGTGCCAGCATGTCCCCCGCCTACGAGCAGTACTTC. It is translated as CASMSPAYEQYF.